This TCR beta chain comes out of a study of blood T cell repertoires in COVID-19. Study overall: Sample material is recorded as cDNA or gDNA derived from T cells, B-cell-depleted T cells, or PBMCs.

Using immunoSEQ multiplex PCR, the repertoire was profiled, and TCRdb retains in-frame clones only, with some absent. The sample has more than 150,000 clones, over 80% seen once; the top ten hold 10% to 15%. This CDR3 comprises 18 residues. The germline V gene encodes CDR1 MDHEN and CDR2 SYDVKM. Trimming stripped 6 bases from V and 5 bases from J, with 26 bases between. The receptor was isolated from a woman aged 55 to 70 who had recovered from COVID-19. This chain joins TRBV28 and TRBJ1-5; tentative D call: TRBD1 (5 bases). Material for sequencing was PBMCs or T cells enriched from blood (not recorded which). The CDR3 reads CASRTHGGLVFLDQPQHF. Here the CDR3 DNA reads TGTGCCAGCAGAACCCACGGGGGGTTGGTCTTTTTGGATCAGCCCCAGCATTTT.